Following are 30 T cell receptor beta chains from one sample sequenced in a study of T cell changes during pregnancy in multiple sclerosis. The protocol was immunoSEQ multiplex PCR, while the TCRdb copy is restricted to in-frame clones and leaves out a portion. The sample includes fewer than 40,000 clones, under 95% of them seen just once. Sequencing used CD4+ T cells from peripheral blood mononuclear cells, obtained in the third trimester of pregnancy. These receptors were collected from a female donor with multiple sclerosis, enrolled in a pregnancy study.

The genes are TRBV28 and TRBJ1-1, with no clear D. This CDR3 region has 14 residues. Germline-derived CDR1 and CDR2 are MDHEN and SYDVKM. V was trimmed by 5 bases and J by 1 base, leaving 11 bases between them. The CDR3 spells CASSPPRGNTEAFF. The CDR3 DNA reads TGTGCCAGCAGTCCCCCACGGGGGAACACTGAAGCTTTCTTT.

This sequence joins TRBV18 and TRBJ2-5, with 7 nucleotides matching TRBD1. CDR1 is KGHSH and CDR2 is LQKENI in the germline V gene. The CDR3 is 13 residues long. V lost 9 bases and J lost 1; bases outside the gene matches: 5. The CDR3 spells CASYRGSQETQYF. The CDR3 DNA follows: TGTGCCAGTTACAGGGGCAGCCAAGAGACCCAGTACTTC. Full variable domain (rest looked up from reference TRBV18 and TRBJ2-5): NAGVMQNPRHLVRRRGQEARLRCSPMKGHSHVYWYRQLPEEGLKFMVYLQKENIIDESGMPKERFSAEFPKEGPSILRIQQVVRGDSAAYFCASYRGSQETQYFGPGTRLLVL.

This clone has only one observation. The J gene is TRBJ2-3, the V gene TRBV20-1; D might be TRBD2 (5 bases). This CDR3 contains 11 residues. Germline-derived CDR1 and CDR2 are DFQATT and SNEGSKA (reference sequence). V dropped 0 bases and J dropped 10 bases, with 8 bases sitting between them. The CDR3 DNA is TGCAGTGCTAGAGAACTAGAGGCGCAGTATTTT. Amino acid sequence: CSARELEAQYF.

The V and J genes are TRBV9 and TRBJ2-7; TRBD2 might be the D (5 bases). V lost 2 bases, J lost 5 bases, and 11 bases lay in between. The germline V gene encodes CDR1 SGDLS and CDR2 YYNGEE. The CDR3 extends over 13 amino acids. The CDR3, as DNA: TGTGCCAGCAGCGTTGGGAGTTCAAACGAGCAGTACTTC. Translating it yields CASSVGSSNEQYF.

The genes are TRBV5-1 and TRBJ2-1; a possible D gene is TRBD2 (6 bases). This CDR3 contains 14 residues. CDR1 is SGHRS, CDR2 YFSETQ, per germline. Deletions cut 4 bases from V and 10 bases from J, with 18 bases between. The CDR3 DNA reads as TGCGCCAGCAGCCCCCCCGGGGGTAAGCGGGAGCAGTTCTTC. Protein product: CASSPPGGKREQFF.

The J gene is TRBJ1-2, the V gene TRBV5-4; D possibly corresponds to TRBD1 (6 bases). Germline assignment: CDR1 SGHNT and CDR2 YYREEE (reference sequence). The CDR3 covers 15 residues. V shed 4 bases and J shed 3 bases, with 16 bases lying between them. This CDR3 is CASSVTGAGDYGYTF. The CDR3 coding sequence is TGTGCCAGCAGCGTAACCGGGGCAGGGGACTATGGCTACACCTTC.

The chain links TRBV18 to TRBJ1-1; perhaps TRBD1 as D (6 bases). This CDR3 has 13 amino acids. The V and J ends lost 4 bases and 1 base respectively, with 7 bases between them. Germline CDR1 and CDR2: KGHSH and LQKENI. CDR3 in amino acids: CASSLGQNTEAFF. The CDR3 nucleotides read TGTGCCAGCTCACTGGGACAGAACACTGAAGCTTTCTTT.

The chain uses TRBV4-3 and TRBJ2-3; D remains unclear. V lost 0 bases and J lost 0, with 19 bases in between. The CDR3 runs to 19 residues. The V gene's germline CDR1 is LGHNA and CDR2 YSLEER. The CDR3 region has the DNA TGCGCCAGCAGCCAAGATCGTCCCCCCCAGATCTCTAGCACAGATACGCAGTATTTT. Protein: CASSQDRPPQISSTDTQYF.

The chain employs TRBV25-1 and TRBJ2-2; D is perhaps TRBD2 (6 bases). In germline, CDR1 is MGHDK, CDR2 SYGVNS. V shed 4 bases and J shed 3 bases, with 12 bases lying between them. This CDR3 is built from 15 residues. The CDR3 bases are TGTGCCAGCAGTGGAGGGACTGCTTACACCGGGGAGCTGTTTTTT. Its translation is CASSGGTAYTGELFF. The full variable domain, completed using reference TRBV25-1 and TRBJ2-2, is EADIYQTPRYLVIGTGKKITLECSQTMGHDKMYWYQQDPGMELHLIHYSYGVNSTEKGDLSSESTVSRIRTEHFPLTLESARPSHTSQYLCASSGGTAYTGELFFGEGSRLTVL.

This chain connects TRBV30 to TRBJ1-2; D unresolved. V lost 1 base, J lost 7 bases, and 16 bases lay in between. Looked up from germline, CDR1 is GTSNPN and CDR2 is SVGIG (reference sequence). The CDR3 sequence is 14 residues long. The CDR3 sequence: CAWSAGWGAGGYTF. In DNA form, the CDR3 reads TGTGCCTGGAGTGCGGGGTGGGGAGCGGGTGGCTACACCTTC.

CDR3 sequence (DNA): TGTGCCAGCAGTGAAATGGCTAGCGGTAACACCGGGGAGCTGTTTTTT. This gives the protein CASSEMASGNTGELFF. The chain joins TRBV6-4 to TRBJ2-2, with 7 bases identical to TRBD2. The trim removed 3 bases at V and 2 bases at J, leaving 6 bases unmatched. The CDR3 is 16 amino acids. Germline CDR1 MRHNA, CDR2 SNTAGT.

As DNA, the CDR3 is TGTGCCAGCAGTGACAGGGGGCGAAGTCAGCCCCAGCATTTT. Protein: CASSDRGRSQPQHF. This chain connects TRBV2 to TRBJ1-5; 8 bases align to TRBD1. The V segment lost 3 bases and the J segment 6 bases; nucleotides outside the gene matches: 4. Per germline, CDR1 SNHLY and CDR2 FYNNEI. The CDR3 has 14 residues. Using reference TRBV2 and TRBJ1-5 for the parts outside the CDR3, the full variable domain is EPEVTQTPSHQVTQMGQEVILRCVPISNHLYFYWYRQILGQKVEFLVSFYNNEISEKSEIFDDQFSVERPDGSNFTLKIRSTKLEDSAMYFCASSDRGRSQPQHFGDGTRLSIL.

This chain uses TRBV28 with TRBJ2-5; TRBD1 matches 8 bases. V lost 4 bases, J lost 1 base, and 2 bases stayed unmatched. The germline gives CDR1 MDHEN, CDR2 SYDVKM. The CDR3 runs 14 residues. CDR3 protein: CASSSGQGQETQYF. CDR3 nucleotide sequence: TGTGCCAGCAGTTCCGGACAGGGCCAAGAGACCCAGTACTTC.

V and J are TRBV7-2 and TRBJ2-3; D is perhaps TRBD1 (6 bases). Per the germline V gene, CDR1 is SGHTA and CDR2 is FQGNSA. Trimming removed 6 bases from V and 5 bases from J, with 12 bases in between. There are 13 residues in the CDR3. CDR3 nucleotide sequence: TGTGCCAGCAGGCTTGGGGGCTTAGATACGCAGTATTTT. Translation: CASRLGGLDTQYF.

The chain combines TRBV19 with TRBJ2-1; perhaps TRBD2 as D (7 bases). The length of the CDR3 is 15 residues. Trimming stripped 5 bases from V and 6 bases from J, with 17 bases between. From germline, CDR1 is LNHDA and CDR2 SQIVND (reference sequence). CDR3 amino acids: CASSEGLQGGNEQFF. The CDR3 coding sequence is TGTGCCAGTAGTGAGGGACTACAAGGGGGCAATGAGCAGTTCTTC.

J is TRBJ1-5 and V is TRBV27, with TRBD1 as a possible D gene (5 bases). The CDR3 totals 16 residues. Germline-derived CDR1 and CDR2 are MNHEY and SMNVEV (reference sequence). V gave up 1 base and J gave up 7 bases, with 17 bases separating them. DNA of the CDR3: TGTGCCAGCAGTTTATACGGGCAGGGAAAAGGACAGCCCCAGCATTTT. Translating it yields CASSLYGQGKGQPQHF.

There are a few counts of this clone. This chain links TRBV6-1 with TRBJ2-2; a possible D gene is TRBD2 (5 bases). There are 15 residues in the CDR3. The V end was cut by 7 bases, the J end by 4 bases, with 16 bases between. Germline CDR1 and CDR2: MNHNS and SASEGT. The CDR3 DNA is TGTGCCAGCAAGAGGGCCGAGCTGTCCACCGGGGAGCTGTTTTTT. This codes for CASKRAELSTGELFF.

This chain joins TRBV10-3 and TRBJ1-2, with 8 bases aligning to TRBD1. J gave up 1 base and V 2 bases, and 9 bases lay outside the gene matches. The CDR3 has 17 amino acids. Germline-derived CDR1 and CDR2 are ENHRY and SYGVKD. The CDR3, as DNA: TGTGCCATCAGTGAGCCCCGACAGGGGATAGGTAACTATGGCTACACCTTC. Its translation: CAISEPRQGIGNYGYTF.

The gene calls are TRBV18 and TRBJ2-3; 11 positions match TRBD2. This CDR3 has 15 residues. CDR1 and CDR2 from the germline V gene are KGHSH and LQKENI. After removal of 3 bases from V and 1 base from J, the junction contained 0 bases not matched to a gene. This chain's CDR3 is CASSPGLAGTDTQYF. For the CDR3, the DNA is TGTGCCAGCTCACCGGGACTAGCGGGCACAGATACGCAGTATTTT.

V gene TRBV11-3 combines with J gene TRBJ2-2, with 9 bases fitting TRBD2. Germline V gene data show CDR1 as SGHNT and CDR2 as YENEEA. The CDR3 has 20 amino acids. V was clipped by 5 bases and J by 6 bases; unmatched bases: 22. The CDR3 spells CASSVIDLFSAGGPAGELFF. The CDR3 DNA reads as TGTGCCAGCAGCGTGATTGACCTTTTCTCGGCGGGAGGGCCGGCCGGGGAGCTGTTTTTT.

The rearrangement uses TRBV4-3 and TRBJ2-1, with D perhaps matching TRBD2 (5 bases). CDR1 is LGHNA, CDR2 YSLEER, per germline. This CDR3 has 14 amino acids. With 1 base removed from V and 10 bases from J, the gap between germline ends came to 14 bases. The CDR3 spells CASSQVTASGEQFF. For the CDR3, the DNA is TGCGCCAGCAGCCAAGTCACGGCCTCGGGGGAGCAGTTCTTC.

The V call is TRBV5-1, the J call TRBJ2-1, with 12 bases matching TRBD2. The CDR3 sequence is 15 residues long. Germline CDR1 SGHRS, CDR2 YFSETQ. Losses at the gene ends were 0 bases for V and 7 bases for J; bases not matched to a gene: 2. The CDR3 region is CASSLASGRVNEQFF. For the CDR3, the DNA is TGCGCCAGCAGCTTGGCTAGCGGGAGGGTGAATGAGCAGTTCTTC. Full variable domain (outside the CDR3, taken from reference TRBV5-1 and TRBJ2-1): KAGVTQTPRYLIKTRGQQVTLSCSPISGHRSVSWYQQTPGQGLQFLFEYFSETQRNKGNFPGRFSGRQFSNSRSEMNVSTLELGDSALYLCASSLASGRVNEQFFGPGTRLTVL.

The chain links TRBV21-1 to TRBJ1-2. TRBV21-1 is a pseudogene segment. The CDR3 totals 13 residues. CDR3: CASILRGGCGYTF. As DNA, the CDR3 is TGTGCCAGCATTCTGAGGGGGGGGTGCGGCTACACCTTC.

This sequence joins TRBV4-1 and TRBJ2-7, with D possibly matching TRBD2 (5 bases). Trimming cost V 1 base and J 0 bases, with 10 bases left between them. This CDR3 has 15 amino acids. Germline-derived CDR1 and CDR2 are MGHRA and YSYEKL. CDR3 protein: CASSQVWESSYEQYF. CDR3 DNA sequence: TGCGCCAGCAGCCAAGTATGGGAGAGCTCCTACGAGCAGTACTTC.

This clone was seen just once. This CDR3 is CASSSRLAGTGELFF. CDR3 DNA: TGTGCCAGCAGTTCCAGACTAGCGGGCACCGGGGAGCTGTTTTTT. The J gene is TRBJ2-2, the V gene TRBV27; 10 bases are a match to TRBD2. The CDR3 consists of 15 residues. The J segment lost 4 bases and the V segment lost 4 bases, leaving 3 bases of the junction unmatched. Germline V gene data show CDR1 as MNHEY and CDR2 as SMNVEV (reference sequence).

The chain has TRBV7-9 and TRBJ1-5; 12 bases align to TRBD1. Germline V gene lookup returns CDR1 SEHNR and CDR2 FQNEAQ (reference sequence). The CDR3 totals 16 residues. J gave up 6 bases and V 1 base, and 4 bases lay outside the gene matches. The CDR3, as DNA: TGTGCCAGCAGCTTAGGGGACAGGGGGCTTGTTCAGCCCCAGCATTTT. This encodes CASSLGDRGLVQPQHF.

This chain uses TRBV18 with TRBJ2-3, with TRBD1 matching 8 bases. V lost 4 bases to trimming and J lost 4 bases; unmatched junction nucleotides: 4. CDR3 size: 14 residues. CDR1 is KGHSH, CDR2 LQKENI, per germline. CDR3 in amino acids: CASSLDRGPDTQYF. In DNA form, the CDR3 reads TGTGCCAGCTCACTCGACAGGGGCCCAGATACGCAGTATTTT.

The chain is built from TRBV6-6 and TRBJ2-2, with D perhaps TRBD2 (5 bases). V lost 6 bases to trimming and J lost 0 bases, with 11 bases between them. Germline assignment: CDR1 MNHNY and CDR2 SVGAGI (reference sequence). The CDR3 has 15 amino acids. CDR3 residues: CASSPTTANTGELFF. CDR3 bases: TGTGCCAGCAGCCCGACTACTGCGAACACCGGGGAGCTGTTTTTT.

The rearrangement uses TRBV18 and TRBJ1-4, with 9 bases lining up with TRBD1. The CDR3 consists of 16 residues. The V gene's germline CDR1 is KGHSH and CDR2 LQKENI. With 4 bases clipped from V and 0 bases from J, the junction kept 3 bases outside the gene matches. The DNA for the CDR3 is TGTGCCAGCTCACAGGACAGGGGATCAACTAATGAAAAACTGTTTTTT. Translating gives CASSQDRGSTNEKLFF.

The V gene is TRBV2, the J gene TRBJ1-5, with D perhaps TRBD1 (6 bases). The CDR3 length is 15 residues. CDR1 and CDR2 (germline): SNHLY, FYNNEI. Trimming shortened V by 4 bases and J by 2 bases, and 12 bases separated the two germline ends. CDR3 bases: TGTGCCAGCAGTGGACAGGCCTTGGGCAATCAGCCCCAGCATTTT. Protein: CASSGQALGNQPQHF.